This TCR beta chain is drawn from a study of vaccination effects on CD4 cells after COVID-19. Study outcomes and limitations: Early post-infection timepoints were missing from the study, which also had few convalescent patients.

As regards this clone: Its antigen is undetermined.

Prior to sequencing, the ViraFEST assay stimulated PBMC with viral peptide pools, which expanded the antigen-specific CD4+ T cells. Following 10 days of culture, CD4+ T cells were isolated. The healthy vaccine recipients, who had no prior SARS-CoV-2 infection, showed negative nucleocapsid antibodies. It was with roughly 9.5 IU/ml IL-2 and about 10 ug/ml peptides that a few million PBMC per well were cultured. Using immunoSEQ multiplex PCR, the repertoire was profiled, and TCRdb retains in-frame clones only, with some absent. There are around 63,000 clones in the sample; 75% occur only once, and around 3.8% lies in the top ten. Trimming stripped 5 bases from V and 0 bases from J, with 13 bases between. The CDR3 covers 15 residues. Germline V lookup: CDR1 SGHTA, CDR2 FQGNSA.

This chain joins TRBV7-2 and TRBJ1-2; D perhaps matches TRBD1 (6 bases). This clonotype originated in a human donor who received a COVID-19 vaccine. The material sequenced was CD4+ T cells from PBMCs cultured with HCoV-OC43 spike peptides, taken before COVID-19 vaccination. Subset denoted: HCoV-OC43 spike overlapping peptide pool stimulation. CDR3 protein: CASSDRQAPNYGYTF. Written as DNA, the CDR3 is TGTGCCAGCAGCGATCGACAGGCCCCTAACTATGGCTACACCTTC.